The entry below describes one TCR beta chain. Its antigen is not known. This sample is drawn from a study of T cells in localized non-small cell lung cancer. Study findings and constraints: Adjacent lung exhibited a median of about 50 among the 100 most abundant tumor clones. Sequencing involved a lone tumor region, leaving heterogeneity possible. In the blood, greater T cell density corresponded to longer overall survival.

Using immunoSEQ multiplex PCR, the repertoire was profiled, and TCRdb retains in-frame clones only, with some absent. The sample consists of tens of thousands of clones, around 86% of them appearing once. Germline V gives CDR1 LNHDA, CDR2 SQIVND (reference sequence). CDR3 length: 13 residues. Deletions cut 6 bases from V and 3 bases from J, with 12 bases between. The receptor comes from a woman between 18 and 50 years old with stage III lung adenocarcinoma. This specimen was peripheral blood, taken before any cancer treatment. The rearrangement links TRBV19 to TRBJ2-7; D is uncertain. CDR3 nucleotides: TGTGCCAGTAGCCCGAGGTCCGACTACGAGCAGTACTTC. Translation gives CASSPRSDYEQYF.